The clone carrying this TCR beta chain was counted many times. Its antigen is unidentified. This sample stems from a study of cytomegalovirus exposure and HLA in healthy donors. Overall study results and limits: There were over 150 TCR beta chains listed as cytomegalovirus-associated.

The CDR3 has 16 residues. V dropped 5 bases and J dropped 4 bases, with 20 bases sitting between them. Looked up from germline, CDR1 is SGHAT and CDR2 is FQNNGV. The PCR employed 60 Vbeta primers together with 13 Jbeta primers. This table comes from immunoSEQ multiplex PCR, and its TCRdb copy is limited to in-frame clones, with some not included. The repertoire includes approximately 140,000 clones, around 75% of them detected once, and 3.3% sits in the top ten. The clonotype comes from a man in his forties in good health and CMV-seronegative. Specimen: PBMCs. The gene calls are TRBV11-2 and TRBJ1-2, with a weak D call TRBD1 (5 bases). The CDR3 loop is CASSTPKAGIFYGYTF. The CDR3 region has the DNA TGTGCCAGCAGCACCCCAAAGGCAGGGATCTTCTATGGCTACACCTTC.